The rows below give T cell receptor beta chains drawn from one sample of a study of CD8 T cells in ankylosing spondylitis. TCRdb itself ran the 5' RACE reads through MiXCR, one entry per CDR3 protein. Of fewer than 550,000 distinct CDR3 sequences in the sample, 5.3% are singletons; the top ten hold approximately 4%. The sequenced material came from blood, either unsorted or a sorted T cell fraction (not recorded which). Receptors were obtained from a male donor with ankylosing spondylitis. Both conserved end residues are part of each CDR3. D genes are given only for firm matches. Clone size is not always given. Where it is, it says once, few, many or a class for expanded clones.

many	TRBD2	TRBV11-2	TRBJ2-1	CASSSRPPGLVVVNEQFF	TGTGCCAGCAGCTCCCGTCCTCCGGGACTAGTGGTGGTCAATGAGCAGTTCTTC
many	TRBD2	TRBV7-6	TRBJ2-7	CASSVTSGYAYEQYF	TGTGCCAGCAGCGTTACTAGCGGTTACGCCTACGAGCAGTACTTC
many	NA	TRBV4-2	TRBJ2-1	CASSQDPPSRGGNEQFF	TGTGCCAGCAGCCAAGATCCGCCCTCCAGGGGGGGTAATGAGCAGTTCTTC
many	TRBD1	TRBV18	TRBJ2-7	CASSTGTGNYEQYF	TGTGCCAGCTCAACAGGGACAGGGAACTACGAGCAGTACTTC
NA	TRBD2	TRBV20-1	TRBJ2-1	CSAMGEGDEQFF	TGCAGTGCTATGGGGGAGGGAGATGAGCAGTTCTTC
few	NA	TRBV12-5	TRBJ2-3	CASGRDSLYTDTQYF	TGTGCTAGTGGCCGGGACTCCCTCTACACAGATACGCAGTATTTT
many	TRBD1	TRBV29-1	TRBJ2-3	CSVDRQGPTDTQYF	TGCAGCGTCGACAGACAGGGACCCACAGATACGCAGTATTTT
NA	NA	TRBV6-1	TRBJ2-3	CAIGKGDTDTQYF	TGTGCCATTGGAAAGGGAGACACAGATACGCAGTATTTT
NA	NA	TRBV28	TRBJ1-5	CASSLVQRGGNQPQHF	TGTGCCAGCAGTTTAGTGCAGCGGGGTGGCAATCAGCCCCAGCATTTT
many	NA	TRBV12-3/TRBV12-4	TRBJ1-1	CASSFGENTEAFF	TGTGCCAGCAGTTTCGGGGAGAACACTGAAGCTTTCTTT
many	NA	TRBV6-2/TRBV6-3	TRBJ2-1	CASSSRGSEQFF	TGTGCCAGCAGTTCTAGGGGGTCTGAGCAGTTCTTC
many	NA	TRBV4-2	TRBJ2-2	CASSQEPMATGELFF	TGTGCCAGCAGCCAAGAACCGATGGCCACCGGGGAGCTGTTTTTT
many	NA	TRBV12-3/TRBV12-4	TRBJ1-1	CASSRGFPEAFF	TGTGCCAGCAGCCGGGGGTTCCCTGAAGCTTTCTTT
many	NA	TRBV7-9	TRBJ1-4	CASSLGSVGEKLFF	TGTGCCAGCAGCTTAGGTTCGGTGGGGGAAAAACTGTTTTTT
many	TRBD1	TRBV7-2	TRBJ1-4	CASSRGQVYEKLFF	TGTGCCAGCAGCAGAGGACAGGTCTATGAAAAACTGTTTTTT
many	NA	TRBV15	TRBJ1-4	CATSRPDSDEKLFF	TGTGCCACCAGCAGACCTGACAGTGATGAAAAACTGTTTTTT
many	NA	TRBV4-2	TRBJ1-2	CASSQDGGRHGYTF	TGTGCCAGCAGCCAAGATGGGGGGAGGCATGGCTACACCTTC